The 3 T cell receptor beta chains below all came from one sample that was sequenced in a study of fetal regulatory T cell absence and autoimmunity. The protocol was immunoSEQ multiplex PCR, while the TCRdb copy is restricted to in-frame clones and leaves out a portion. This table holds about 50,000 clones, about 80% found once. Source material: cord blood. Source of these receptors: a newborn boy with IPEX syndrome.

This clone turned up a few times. The CDR3 sequence is CASRGGFTDTQYF. CDR3 in DNA: TGTGCCAGTAGGGGGGGGTTCACAGATACGCAGTATTTT. The V and J genes are TRBV19 and TRBJ2-3, with TRBD2 matching 7 bases. The CDR3 extends over 13 amino acids. With V trimmed by 6 bases and J by 2 bases, 2 bases remained unmatched. CDR1 LNHDA and CDR2 SQIVND come from the germline V gene (reference sequence).

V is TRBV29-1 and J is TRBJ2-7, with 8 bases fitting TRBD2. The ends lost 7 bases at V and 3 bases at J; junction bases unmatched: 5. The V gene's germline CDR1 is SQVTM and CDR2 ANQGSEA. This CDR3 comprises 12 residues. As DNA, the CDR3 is TGCAGCGCCGGGGGGGGGCGCTACGAGCAGTACTTC. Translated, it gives CSAGGGRYEQYF.

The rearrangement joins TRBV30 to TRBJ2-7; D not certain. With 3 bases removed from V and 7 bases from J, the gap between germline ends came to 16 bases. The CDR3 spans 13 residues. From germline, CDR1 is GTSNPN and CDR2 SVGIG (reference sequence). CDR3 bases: TGTGCCTGGAGGAGCAAACACCTACAGGAGCAGTACTTC. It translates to CAWRSKHLQEQYF.